This T cell receptor (beta chain) stems from a study of blood T cell repertoires in COVID-19. Across the study: Sites in the United States, Italy and Spain provided acute and convalescent COVID-19 samples. From T cells, B-cell-depleted T cells, or PBMCs came the material, which was cDNA or gDNA.

Methods used by the authors: From reference gene primer amplification, estimates of nucleated cell counts were derived. Assay used: immunoSEQ multiplex PCR; TCRdb lists only in-frame clones, some missing. The DNA was the basis for D and trimming; V, J and clone size are from that table. This sample has some 96,000 clones, with just over 90% found just once. V lost 3 bases, J lost 3 bases, and 6 bases lay in between. This CDR3 comprises 13 residues. Germline CDR1 is SGDLS and CDR2 is YYNGEE. Remarks on this clone: The same CDR3 can be traced to other DNA sequences in this sample.

Sequenced input: peripheral blood. The chain couples TRBV9 to TRBJ2-2, with TRBD1 as a possible D gene (6 bases). This TCR derives from a man in his fifties or sixties with acute or convalescent COVID-19. CDR3 in amino acids: CASSAGDTGELFF. The CDR3 DNA is TGTGCCAGCAGCGCAGGGGACACCGGGGAGCTGTTTTTT.